This is a list of T cell receptor beta chains from one sample in a study of blood T cell repertoires in COVID-19. Assay: immunoSEQ multiplex PCR; the TCRdb copy retains only in-frame clones and omits some. The table lists approximately 330,000 clones, 87% of them singletons. Specimen: peripheral blood. The receptors derive from a man in his thirties or forties with COVID-19, enrolled during active disease. Both conserved end residues are trimmed from each CDR3.

TRBV10-3	TRBJ2-7	AISLARDSPEQY
TRBV7-3	TRBJ2-5	ASSFGRARQETQY
TRBV27	TRBJ2-1	ASSLYSPSGSSNEQF
TRBV5-1	TRBJ2-2	ASSLLGISNTGELF
TRBV19	TRBJ1-3	ASHKGVWAGNTIY
TRBV28	TRBJ2-3	ASSLVGISDPIRY
TRBV27	TRBJ2-7	ASSLTWGQGGLEQY
TRBV19	TRBJ1-1	ASSGQGRTEAF
TRBV19	TRBJ2-3	ASSMLGGAGDTQY
TRBV7-3	TRBJ2-6	ASSLNRAGANVLT
TRBV5-4	TRBJ2-5	ASSLGLAGETQY
TRBV19	TRBJ2-5	ASSILGQGGQETQY
TRBV28	TRBJ2-7	ASSYRTDSYEQY
TRBV2	TRBJ1-2	ASSEVWGRVRGYYGYT
TRBV2	TRBJ2-6	ASSEKETGLSGANVLT
TRBV7-3	TRBJ2-1	ASSLHRKDEQF
TRBV14	TRBJ2-2	ASSHRGGLHTGELF
TRBV7-2	TRBJ2-7	ASSLGLSTYEQY
TRBV7-2	TRBJ1-2	ASSLGTMAGALGYGYT
TRBV29-1	TRBJ1-2	SVRPTGTQLGGYT
TRBV19	TRBJ2-7	AYRSGSAGGHVEQY
TRBV28	TRBJ2-7	ASSPPSGQSYEQY
TRBV9	TRBJ1-3	ASSVAGTGLHTIY
TRBV6-5	TRBJ1-1	ASITNMGGNTEAF
TRBV6-2/TRBV6-3	TRBJ1-5	ASSYGGFSNQPQH
TRBV2	TRBJ2-1	ASRPTSGNNEQF
TRBV14	TRBJ1-1	ASSQAWREAF